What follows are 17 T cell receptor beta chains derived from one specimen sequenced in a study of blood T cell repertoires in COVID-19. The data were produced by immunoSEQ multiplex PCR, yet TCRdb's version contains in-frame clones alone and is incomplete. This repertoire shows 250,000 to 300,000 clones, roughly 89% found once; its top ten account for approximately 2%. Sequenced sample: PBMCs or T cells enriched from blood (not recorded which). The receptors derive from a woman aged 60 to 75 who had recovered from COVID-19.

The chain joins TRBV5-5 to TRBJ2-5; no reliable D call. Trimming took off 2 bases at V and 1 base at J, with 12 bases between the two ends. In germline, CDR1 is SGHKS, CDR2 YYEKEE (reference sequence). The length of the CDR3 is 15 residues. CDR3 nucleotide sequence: TGTGCCAGCAGCTTCAGGTGGGCAGGCCAAGAGACCCAGTACTTC. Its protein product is CASSFRWAGQETQYF.

The CDR3 region is CASSLYGKGGEQFF. For the CDR3, the DNA is TGTGCCAGCAGCTTATACGGGAAAGGGGGTGAGCAGTTCTTC. V is TRBV7-8 and J is TRBJ2-1, with D perhaps TRBD1 (6 bases). The V and J ends lost 2 bases and 9 bases respectively, with 14 bases between them. Looked up from germline, CDR1 is SGHVS and CDR2 is FQNEAQ. This CDR3 is built from 14 residues. The full variable domain, rest sourced from reference TRBV7-8 and TRBJ2-1, is GAGVSQSPRYKVAKRGQDVALRCDPISGHVSLFWYQQALGQGPEFLTYFQNEAQLDKSGLPSDRFFAERPEGSVSTLKIQRTQQEDSAVYLCASSLYGKGGEQFFGPGTRLTVL.

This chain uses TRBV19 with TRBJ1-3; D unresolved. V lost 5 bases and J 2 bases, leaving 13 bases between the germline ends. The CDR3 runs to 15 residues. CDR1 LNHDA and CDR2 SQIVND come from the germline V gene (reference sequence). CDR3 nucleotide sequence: TGTGCCAGTAGTGGGCGGGGAACGGCTGGAAACACCATATATTTT. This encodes CASSGRGTAGNTIYF.

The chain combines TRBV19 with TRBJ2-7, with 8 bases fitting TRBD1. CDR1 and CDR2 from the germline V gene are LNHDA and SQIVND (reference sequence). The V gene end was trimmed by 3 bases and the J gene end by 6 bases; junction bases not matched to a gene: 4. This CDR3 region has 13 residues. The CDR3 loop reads CASSIQTGAEQYF. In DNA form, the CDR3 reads TGTGCCAGTAGTATCCAGACAGGGGCCGAGCAGTACTTC. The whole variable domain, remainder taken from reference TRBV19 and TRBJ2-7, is DGGITQSPKYLFRKEGQNVTLSCEQNLNHDAMYWYRQDPGQGLRLIYYSQIVNDFQKGDIAEGYSVSREKKESFPLTVTSAQKNPTAFYLCASSIQTGAEQYFGPGTRLTVT.

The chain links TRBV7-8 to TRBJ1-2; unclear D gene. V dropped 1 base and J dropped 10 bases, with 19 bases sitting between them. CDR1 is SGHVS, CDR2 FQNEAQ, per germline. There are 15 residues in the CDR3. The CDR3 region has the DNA TGTGCCAGCAGCTTAGTTGCGGCCCAGCGAGACTTCTACACCTTC. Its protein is CASSLVAAQRDFYTF.

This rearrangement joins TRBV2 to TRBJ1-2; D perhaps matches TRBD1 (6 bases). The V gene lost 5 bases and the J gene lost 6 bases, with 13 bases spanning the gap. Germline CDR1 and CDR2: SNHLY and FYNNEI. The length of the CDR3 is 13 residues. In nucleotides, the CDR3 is TGTGCCAGCAGTTTTACAGGGATCGATGGCTACACCTTC. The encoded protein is CASSFTGIDGYTF.

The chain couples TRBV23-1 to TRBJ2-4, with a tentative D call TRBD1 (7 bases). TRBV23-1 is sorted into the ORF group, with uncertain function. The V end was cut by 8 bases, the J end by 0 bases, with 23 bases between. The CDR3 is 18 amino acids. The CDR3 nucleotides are TGCGCCAGCTCTCAGGGGGGAGGTCATCAATTAGCCAAAAACATTCAGTACTTC. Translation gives CASSQGGGHQLAKNIQYF.

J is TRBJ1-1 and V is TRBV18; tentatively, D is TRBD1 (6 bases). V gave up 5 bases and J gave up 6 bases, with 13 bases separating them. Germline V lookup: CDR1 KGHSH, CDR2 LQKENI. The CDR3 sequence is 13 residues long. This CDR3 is CASSEQGSAEAFF. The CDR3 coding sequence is TGTGCCAGCTCAGAACAGGGTAGCGCTGAAGCTTTCTTT.

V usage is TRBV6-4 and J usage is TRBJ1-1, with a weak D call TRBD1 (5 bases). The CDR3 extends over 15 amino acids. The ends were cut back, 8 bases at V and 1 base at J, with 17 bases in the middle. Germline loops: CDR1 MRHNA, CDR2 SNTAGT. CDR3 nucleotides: TGTGCCAGCCGGGAGGGGCCATTTAAGAACACTGAAGCTTTCTTT. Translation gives CASREGPFKNTEAFF.

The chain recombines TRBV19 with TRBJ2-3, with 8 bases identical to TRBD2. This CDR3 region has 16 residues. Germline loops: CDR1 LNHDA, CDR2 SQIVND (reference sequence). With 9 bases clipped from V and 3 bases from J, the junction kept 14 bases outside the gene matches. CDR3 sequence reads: CASRSGSAGGTDTQYF. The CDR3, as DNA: TGTGCCAGCCGCTCGGGGTCGGCGGGAGGTACAGATACGCAGTATTTT.

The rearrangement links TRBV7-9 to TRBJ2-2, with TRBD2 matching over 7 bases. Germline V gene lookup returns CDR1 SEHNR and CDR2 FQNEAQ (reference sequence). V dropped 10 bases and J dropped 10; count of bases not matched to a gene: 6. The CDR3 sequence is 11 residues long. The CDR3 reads CAMRTSVELFF. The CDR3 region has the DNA TGTGCCATGAGAACTAGCGTGGAGCTGTTTTTT.

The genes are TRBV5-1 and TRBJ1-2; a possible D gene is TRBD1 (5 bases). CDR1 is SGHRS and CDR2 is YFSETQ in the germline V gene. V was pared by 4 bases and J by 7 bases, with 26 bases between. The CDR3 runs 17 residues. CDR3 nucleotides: TGCGCCAGCAGCCCCGACAGTAAGGGCAGGGCGACGAGTGGCTACACCTTC. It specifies CASSPDSKGRATSGYTF. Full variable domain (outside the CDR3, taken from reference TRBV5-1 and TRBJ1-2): KAGVTQTPRYLIKTRGQQVTLSCSPISGHRSVSWYQQTPGQGLQFLFEYFSETQRNKGNFPGRFSGRQFSNSRSEMNVSTLELGDSALYLCASSPDSKGRATSGYTFGSGTRLTVV.

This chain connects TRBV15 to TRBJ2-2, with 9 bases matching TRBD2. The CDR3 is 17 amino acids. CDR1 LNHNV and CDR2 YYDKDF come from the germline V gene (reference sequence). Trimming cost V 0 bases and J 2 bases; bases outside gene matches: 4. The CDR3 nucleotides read TGTGCCACCAGCAGAGATTTAGCGGGAGTCAACACCGGGGAGCTGTTTTTT. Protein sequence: CATSRDLAGVNTGELFF.

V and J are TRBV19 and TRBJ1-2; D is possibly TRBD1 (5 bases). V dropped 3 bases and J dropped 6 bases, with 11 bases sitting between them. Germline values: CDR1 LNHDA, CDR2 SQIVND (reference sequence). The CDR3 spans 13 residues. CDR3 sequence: CASSMGGIDGYTF. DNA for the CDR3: TGTGCCAGTAGTATGGGGGGAATCGATGGCTACACCTTC.

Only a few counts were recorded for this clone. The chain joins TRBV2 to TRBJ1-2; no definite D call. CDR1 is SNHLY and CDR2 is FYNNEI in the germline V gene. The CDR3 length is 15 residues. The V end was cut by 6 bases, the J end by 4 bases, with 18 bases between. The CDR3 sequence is CASSDEEGGGYGYTF. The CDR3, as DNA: TGTGCCAGCAGCGATGAAGAGGGAGGCGGCTATGGCTACACCTTC.

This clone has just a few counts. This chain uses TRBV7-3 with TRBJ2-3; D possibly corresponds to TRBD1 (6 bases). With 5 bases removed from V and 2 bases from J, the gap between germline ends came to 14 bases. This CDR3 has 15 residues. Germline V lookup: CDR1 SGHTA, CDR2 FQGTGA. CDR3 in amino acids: CASSHRDTVTDTQYF. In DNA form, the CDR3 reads TGTGCCAGCAGCCACAGGGACACCGTCACAGATACGCAGTATTTT.

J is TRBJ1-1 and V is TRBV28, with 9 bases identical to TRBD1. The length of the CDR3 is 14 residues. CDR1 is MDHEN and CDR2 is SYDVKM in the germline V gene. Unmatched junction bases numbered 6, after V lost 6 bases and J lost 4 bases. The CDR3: CASSTPTGGTEAFF. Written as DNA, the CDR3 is TGTGCCAGCAGCACCCCGACAGGGGGCACTGAAGCTTTCTTT.